A single sample gave rise to the 23 T cell receptor beta chains below, sequenced in a study of cytomegalovirus exposure and HLA in healthy donors (dated by TCRdb to 2016 to 2017). Library preparation used the immunoSEQ multiplex PCR assay. For the multiplex PCR, a mixture combining 60 forward primers for TCR Vbeta segments and 13 reverse primers for TCR Jbeta segments was used. TCRdb retrieved this table from immuneACCESS and kept in-frame rearrangements only. Not all clones are present; in checked studies, unresolved V genes account for under half, and no reason is known for the remainder. The sample table contains about 230,000 clones; only one count was recorded for around four fifths of them. Roughly 2.5% of the sample goes to the ten largest clones. Sequencing was done on a sample of PBMCs. Every receptor here comes from a woman aged 55 to 70 in good health and CMV-seropositive.

The gene calls are TRBV7-2 and TRBJ1-5, with D perhaps matching TRBD1 (6 bases). With 4 bases removed from V and 7 bases from J, the gap between germline ends came to 8 bases. This CDR3 comprises 12 residues. Germline loops: CDR1 SGHTA, CDR2 FQGNSA. The CDR3 here is CASSSDSQPQHF. In nucleotides, the CDR3 is TGTGCCAGCAGCTCGGACAGCCAGCCCCAGCATTTT.

In its sample, this clone was seen a few times. The chain recombines TRBV15 with TRBJ2-3; 7 bases match TRBD2. The CDR3 spans 15 residues. Looked up from germline, CDR1 is LNHNV and CDR2 is YYDKDF (reference sequence). J lost 15 bases, V lost 6 bases, and 21 bases had no gene match. The chain's CDR3 is CATSRERAGADTLYF. The CDR3 DNA reads as TGTGCCACCAGTCGAGAGAGGGCGGGAGCAGATACGCTATATTTT.

This chain links TRBV6-5 with TRBJ2-5, with 8 bases lining up with TRBD2. The ends lost 3 bases at V and 4 bases at J; junction bases unmatched: 10. CDR3 length: 16 residues. CDR1 is MNHEY, CDR2 SVGAGI, per germline. The CDR3 region has the DNA TGTGCCAGCAGTTATCTGGCGGGGGGTTTCACAGAGACCCAGTACTTC. Translation gives CASSYLAGGFTETQYF.

The rearrangement links TRBV7-9 to TRBJ1-4; no firm D call. The CDR3 is made up of 17 amino acids. The germline V gene has CDR1 SEHNR and CDR2 FQNEAQ (reference sequence). Trimming took off 0 bases at V and 3 bases at J, with 14 bases between the two ends. Here the CDR3 DNA reads TGTGCCAGCAGCTTAGCACGTGTCTCTGCGGCTAATGAAAAACTGTTTTTT. This sequence encodes CASSLARVSAANEKLFF.

The V call is TRBV30, the J call TRBJ1-1, with D tentatively TRBD1 (5 bases). Germline V gene data show CDR1 as GTSNPN and CDR2 as SVGIG (reference sequence). The length of the CDR3 is 13 residues. V was shortened by 7 bases and J by 2 bases, with 14 bases between the two germline ends. The CDR3 coding sequence is TGTGCCTCATCAGGGTTAAGAAACACTGAAGCTTTCTTT. The encoded protein is CASSGLRNTEAFF.

V and J are TRBV29-1 and TRBJ1-3; 7 nucleotides match TRBD1. The germline CDR1 and CDR2 sequences are SQVTM and ANQGSEA. The CDR3 has 12 residues. V lost 8 bases to trimming and J lost 4 bases; unmatched junction nucleotides: 5. CDR3: CSTQGNGNTIYF. Written as DNA, the CDR3 is TGCAGCACACAGGGGAACGGAAACACCATATATTTT.

The chain uses TRBV19 and TRBJ1-1, with TRBD1 matching 10 bases. Looked up from germline, CDR1 is LNHDA and CDR2 is SQIVND (reference sequence). V shed 6 bases and J 1 base; nucleotides not matched to a gene: 5. CDR3 length: 15 amino acids. This chain's CDR3 is CASSGTGVENTEAFF. CDR3 DNA sequence: TGTGCCAGTAGCGGGACAGGGGTCGAGAACACTGAAGCTTTCTTT.

On this clone: One end of the junction fails to match germline, which may point to a read error. The rearrangement uses TRBV7-9 and TRBJ1-1; D gene uncertain. CDR1 and CDR2 (germline): SEHNR, FQNEAQ (reference sequence). The CDR3 is 15 amino acids. The CDR3 DNA follows: TGTTCCAGCAGCGAAACAGCCTATTCGAACACTGAAGCTTTCTTT. It codes for CSSSETAYSNTEAFF.

In its sample, this clone was seen a few times. The CDR3, as DNA: TGTGCCTGGAGTGTACCAGGGGGTGGGGAGAACTATGGCTACACCTTC. This sequence encodes CAWSVPGGGENYGYTF. The V gene is TRBV30, the J gene TRBJ1-2, with TRBD1 matching over 7 bases. The V gene end was trimmed by 0 bases and the J gene end by 2 bases; junction bases not matched to a gene: 9. This CDR3 contains 16 residues. Germline CDR1 GTSNPN, CDR2 SVGIG (reference sequence).

This chain links TRBV7-6 with TRBJ2-1; D uncertain. There are 13 residues in the CDR3. Germline CDR1 SGHVS, CDR2 FNYEAQ. V dropped 1 base and J dropped 7 bases, with 8 bases sitting between them. The CDR3 bases are TGTGCCAGCAGCTTAGGGCTGGTGAATGAGCAGTTCTTC. It translates to CASSLGLVNEQFF.

In its sample, this clone was seen a few times. The V gene is TRBV15, the J gene TRBJ2-7; TRBD1 might be the D (6 bases). V shed 6 bases and J shed 3 bases, with 12 bases lying between them. The CDR3 spans 13 residues. CDR1 is LNHNV, CDR2 YYDKDF, per germline (reference sequence). Here the CDR3 reads CATSRDKVYEQYF. CDR3 nucleotide sequence: TGTGCCACCAGTAGGGACAAAGTCTACGAGCAGTACTTC. The full variable domain, rest sourced from reference TRBV15 and TRBJ2-7, is DAMVIQNPRYQVTQFGKPVTLSCSQTLNHNVMYWYQQKSSQAPKLLFHYYDKDFNNEADTPDNFQSRRPNTSFCFLDIRSPGLGDTAMYLCATSRDKVYEQYFGPGTRLTVT.

J is TRBJ1-3 and V is TRBV10-3; 8 nucleotides match TRBD1. The CDR3 is 15 residues long. CDR1 ENHRY and CDR2 SYGVKD come from the germline V gene. J lost 2 bases, V lost 8 bases, and 8 bases had no gene match. In DNA, the CDR3 is TGTGCCATCCGGGCCTCAGGGGGCCCTGGAAACACCATATATTTT. Translation gives CAIRASGGPGNTIYF.

V gene TRBV6-5 combines with J gene TRBJ1-4; tentatively, D is TRBD1 (5 bases). CDR1 is MNHEY and CDR2 is SVGAGI in the germline V gene. The CDR3 contains 14 residues. Trimming removed 7 bases from V and 4 bases from J, with 13 bases in between. The CDR3 DNA follows: TGTGCCAGCAACCGGGGGAGGATTAATGAAAAACTGTTTTTT. Encoded protein: CASNRGRINEKLFF.

The count of this clone is one. The chain employs TRBV7-9 and TRBJ1-1, with D maybe TRBD1 (6 bases). The CDR3 runs 15 residues. Per germline, CDR1 SEHNR and CDR2 FQNEAQ (reference sequence). With 2 bases removed from V and 5 bases from J, the gap between germline ends came to 15 bases. DNA for the CDR3: TGTGCCAGCAGCTTAAGGGGACACGGGGGGACTGAAGCTTTCTTT. This encodes CASSLRGHGGTEAFF.

The rearrangement uses TRBV6-5 and TRBJ1-5; a possible D gene is TRBD1 (6 bases). This CDR3 is 14 amino acids long. Germline V gene lookup returns CDR1 MNHEY and CDR2 SVGAGI. Trimming left V 2 bases short and J 7 bases short, with 12 bases between. Written as DNA, the CDR3 is TGTGCCAGCAGTTACGTACAGGGTTACCAGCCCCAGCATTTT. Amino acid sequence: CASSYVQGYQPQHF.

V gene TRBV27 combines with J gene TRBJ2-5, with 7 positions matching TRBD2. The CDR3 is 14 residues long. From germline, CDR1 is MNHEY and CDR2 SMNVEV (reference sequence). Trimming at V came to 3 bases and at J to 1 base, leaving 2 bases not matched to a gene. In nucleotides, the CDR3 is TGTGCCAGCAGTTTGCGGGGGTTCCAAGAGACCCAGTACTTC. Encoded protein: CASSLRGFQETQYF.

The chain links TRBV29-1 to TRBJ1-5; TRBD1 might be the D (6 bases). The V end was cut by 6 bases, the J end by 5 bases, with 14 bases between. The germline V gene encodes CDR1 SQVTM and CDR2 ANQGSEA. This CDR3 is built from 13 residues. CDR3 coding DNA: TGCAGCGTGGGGGCGGGGGGTCATCAGCCCCAGCATTTT. Its protein product is CSVGAGGHQPQHF.

This chain uses TRBV30 with TRBJ1-4, with D unclear. V lost 4 bases and J 7 bases, leaving 13 bases between the germline ends. CDR1 and CDR2 (germline): GTSNPN, SVGIG (reference sequence). The CDR3 extends over 13 amino acids. CDR3: CAWMAGRSEKLFF. CDR3 bases: TGTGCCTGGATGGCAGGTCGAAGTGAAAAACTGTTTTTT.

The rearrangement links TRBV6-6 to TRBJ1-2, with a possible D match to TRBD1 (6 bases). The CDR3 is 14 amino acids. V lost 6 bases and J lost 5, with 16 bases in between. Germline V gene lookup returns CDR1 MNHNY and CDR2 SVGAGI (reference sequence). CDR3 DNA: TGTGCCAGCAGCCTCACAGGGATGAAATATGGCTACACCTTC. Amino acids: CASSLTGMKYGYTF.

The chain is built from TRBV18 and TRBJ1-1, with D possibly being TRBD1 (6 bases). Germline loops: CDR1 KGHSH, CDR2 LQKENI. Trimming took 8 bases from V and 1 from J, leaving 11 bases between them. The CDR3 contains 13 residues. The CDR3 loop reads CASRGGANTEAFF. The CDR3 DNA is TGTGCCAGCCGGGGGGGGGCGAACACTGAAGCTTTCTTT.

This clone is a singleton in its sample. This chain links TRBV7-8 with TRBJ2-5, with 12 bases that match TRBD1. The J call is in doubt because the DNA end fits TRBJ2-7 better. This CDR3 has 19 residues. CDR1 SGHVS and CDR2 FQNEAQ come from the germline V gene. CDR3 amino acids: CASSSSETTGTGGDNEQYF. As DNA, the CDR3 is TGTGCCAGCAGCTCGTCCGAAACCACCGGGACAGGGGGCGACAACGAGCAGTACTTC.

The table lists this clone with a count of one. The chain recombines TRBV10-3 with TRBJ1-5; 7 bases are a match to TRBD1. CDR3 length equals 14 residues. Germline lookup yields CDR1 ENHRY and CDR2 SYGVKD. The V gene end was trimmed by 8 bases and the J gene end by 5 bases; junction bases not matched to a gene: 9. The CDR3 spells CAIGETGIYQPQHF. DNA for the CDR3: TGTGCCATCGGGGAGACAGGGATTTATCAGCCCCAGCATTTT.

This clone was observed a handful of times. The chain is built from TRBV7-9 and TRBJ2-1, with D perhaps matching TRBD2 (6 bases). This CDR3 spans 16 amino acids. The V gene lost 5 bases and the J gene lost 0 bases, with 14 bases spanning the gap. CDR1 and CDR2 (germline): SEHNR, FQNEAQ (reference sequence). The CDR3 region has the DNA TGTGCCAGCAGCCCAGGAGGGTCAAGCTCCTACAATGAGCAGTTCTTC. It yields the protein CASSPGGSSSYNEQFF.